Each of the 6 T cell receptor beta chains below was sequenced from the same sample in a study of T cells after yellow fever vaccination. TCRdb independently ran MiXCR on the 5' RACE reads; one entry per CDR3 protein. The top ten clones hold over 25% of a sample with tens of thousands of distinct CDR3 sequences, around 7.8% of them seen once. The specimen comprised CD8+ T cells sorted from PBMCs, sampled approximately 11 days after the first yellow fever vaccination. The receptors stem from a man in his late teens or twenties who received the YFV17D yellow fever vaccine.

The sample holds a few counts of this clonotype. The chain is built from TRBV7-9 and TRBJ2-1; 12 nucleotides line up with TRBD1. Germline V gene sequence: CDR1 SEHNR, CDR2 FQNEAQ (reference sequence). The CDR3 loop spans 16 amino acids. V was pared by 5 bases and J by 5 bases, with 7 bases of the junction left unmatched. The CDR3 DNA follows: TGTGCCAGCAGCCCCCGGGACAGGGGGCTGAACAATGAGCAGTTCTTC. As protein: CASSPRDRGLNNEQFF.

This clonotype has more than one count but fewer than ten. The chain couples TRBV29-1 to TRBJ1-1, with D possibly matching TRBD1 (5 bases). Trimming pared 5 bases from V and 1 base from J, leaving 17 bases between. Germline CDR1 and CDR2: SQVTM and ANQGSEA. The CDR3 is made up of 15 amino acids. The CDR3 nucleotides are TGCAGCGTTCGGGGGGGGGGGATCAGGAACACTGAAGCTTTCTTT. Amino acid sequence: CSVRGGGIRNTEAFF.

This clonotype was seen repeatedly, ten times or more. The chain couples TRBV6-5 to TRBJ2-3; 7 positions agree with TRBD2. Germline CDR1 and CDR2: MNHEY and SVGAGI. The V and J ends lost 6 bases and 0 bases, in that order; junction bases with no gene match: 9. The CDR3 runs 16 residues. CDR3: CASSPWDYRSTDTQYF. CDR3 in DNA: TGTGCCAGCAGCCCCTGGGACTACCGGAGCACAGATACGCAGTATTTT.

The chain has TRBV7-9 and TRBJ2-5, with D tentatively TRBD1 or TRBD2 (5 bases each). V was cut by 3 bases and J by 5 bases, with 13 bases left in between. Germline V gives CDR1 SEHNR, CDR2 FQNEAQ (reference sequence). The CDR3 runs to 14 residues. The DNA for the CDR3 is TGTGCCAGCAGCTTCCCCCGGGGCTACGAGACCCAGTACTTC. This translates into CASSFPRGYETQYF.

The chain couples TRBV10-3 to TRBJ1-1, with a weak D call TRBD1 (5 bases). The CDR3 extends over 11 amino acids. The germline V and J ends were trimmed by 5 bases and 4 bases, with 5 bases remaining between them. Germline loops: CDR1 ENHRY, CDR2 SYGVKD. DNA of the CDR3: TGTGCCATCAGTAGGGGCACTGAAGCTTTCTTT. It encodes CAISRGTEAFF.

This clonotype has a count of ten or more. The CDR3 loop is CASRPTGRNSPLHF. CDR3 in DNA: TGTGCCAGCAGACCGACAGGGAGGAATTCACCCCTCCACTTT. The V call is TRBV6-5, the J call TRBJ1-6; 7 bases fit TRBD1. Germline V CDR1 and CDR2: MNHEY, SVGAGI. This CDR3 is 14 amino acids long. V was clipped by 6 bases and J by 7 bases; unmatched bases: 6.